The clone carrying this T cell receptor (beta chain) appeared many times. Its antigen is as yet unknown. This entry is derived from a study of read filtering for tumor transcriptome and immune sequencing. Regarding the study as a whole: Single-read clonotypes: 80% to 90% of IR-seq clonotypes (around 3.5% of reads), about 75% of RNA-seq clonotypes (roughly 45% of reads).

Molecular barcoded adaptors covering alpha/delta and beta/gamma chains were used on about 390 ng RNA. TCRdb recomputed calls from the reads with MiXCR, one row per CDR3 protein. This sample has tens of thousands of distinct CDR3 sequences, with 12% found just once. V was cut by 1 base and J by 4 bases, with 9 bases left in between. Germline CDR1 SGHAT, CDR2 FQDESV (reference sequence). CDR3 size: 14 residues. The chain links TRBV11-1 to TRBJ2-3; D unresolved. The source material was a population of CD138-negative cells sorted from bone marrow. The TCR was taken from a donor at least 40 years old with multiple myeloma. The CDR3 region has the DNA TGTGCCAGCAGCTTAGACCGACCGCCAGATACGCAGTATTTT. Translating gives CASSLDRPPDTQYF.